The clone carrying this TCR beta chain occurred many times. The antigen is undetermined. Time point: patch test 3, about 24 weeks after DPC sensitization. Treatment denoted: therapeutic diphenylcyclopropenone sensitization with weekly scalp DPC. The drawing of blood occurred before each patch test was applied. The data belong to a study of human T cells and chemical hapten exposure. MiXCR was run by TCRdb on the RACE reads, yielding one entry per CDR3 protein. Of about 160,000 distinct CDR3 sequences in the sample, 25% to 30% were seen once. Notes on the study in general: DPC sensitization left the count of TCRs above 1 in 1000 unchanged.

The receptor was derived from a woman between 18 and 29 years old with alopecia areata. Some clones in this sample may be carry-over from other donors' samples. The sequences come from whole blood, collected in connection with sensitization to the hapten diphenylcyclopropenone (DPC).

The CDR3 bases are TGTGCCAGCAGCGGAACCTACAGGGGGCTAGATGAAAAACTGTTTTTT. Its translation: CASSGTYRGLDEKLFF. V gene TRBV6-2 or TRBV6-3 combines with J gene TRBJ1-4; 9 bases are shared with TRBD1. This CDR3 contains 16 residues. Germline values: CDR1 MNHEY, CDR2 SVGEGT. V shed 6 bases, J shed 6 bases, and the junction held 11 bases outside the gene matches.